This T cell receptor beta chain derives from a study of T cells in tuberculosis. Turning to the study itself: Sequenced TCRs come from CD1B-GMM tetramer-binding T cells. Study-level points and caveats: Low-affinity CD1B-GMM tetramer-binding T cells may have been missed.

The CDR3 covers 16 residues. V lost 5 bases, J lost 3 bases, and 19 bases lay in between. CDR1 is LNHDA, CDR2 SQIVND, per germline (reference sequence). Chain pairing is unknown; alpha and beta were sequenced separately. Assay used: immunoSEQ multiplex PCR; TCRdb lists only in-frame clones, some missing. The sample has around 60,000 clones, approximately 80% seen once; the top ten hold roughly 13%. After thawing and overnight rest, PBMC were stained with GMM-loaded CD1B tetramer, viability dye and anti-CD3 for sorting. The CD1B tetramers carried C32 glucose monomycolate purified from Rhodococcus equi.

The specimen was CD1b-GMM tetramer-negative cells sorted from PBMCs. The chain recombines TRBV19 with TRBJ1-1; D is perhaps TRBD1 (5 bases). This TCR derives from an adult woman with latent tuberculosis. The CDR3: CASSAAGLRGDTEAFF. The CDR3 region has the DNA TGTGCCAGTAGTGCCGCGGGACTCCGAGGTGACACTGAAGCTTTCTTT.